These T cell receptor beta chains were read from a single sample in a study of blood T cell repertoires in COVID-19. Generated by immunoSEQ multiplex PCR, the TCRdb table keeps only in-frame clones and is missing some. The sample includes about 220,000 clones, around 80% of them seen just once. The sample taken for sequencing was peripheral blood. These receptors were taken from a woman aged 45-59 years with acute or convalescent COVID-19. The CDR3 runs from the conserved cysteine through the conserved F or W. The D gene is left open where the match is weak. A row's size may be missing; if present it is once, few, many or a size class.

v_gene	d_gene	abundance	j_gene	CDR3aa	CDR3nt
TRBV11-2	.	.	TRBJ1-3	CASSFSGTLYTIYF	TGTGCCAGCAGCTTTTCCGGGACACTTTACACCATATATTTT
TRBV20-1	.	.	TRBJ2-5	CSASGPQETQYF	TGCAGTGCTAGTGGGCCCCAAGAGACCCAGTACTTC
TRBV11-3	.	.	TRBJ2-5	CASSLGHGGETQYF	TGTGCCAGCAGCTTAGGACACGGTGGGGAGACCCAGTACTTC
TRBV9	TRBD1	.	TRBJ2-6	CASSVAVPGQVRGANVLTF	TGTGCCAGCAGCGTCGCCGTCCCGGGACAGGTTCGGGGGGCCAACGTCCTGACTTTC
TRBV3-1/TRBV3-2	.	.	TRBJ2-4	CASSQRRVENIQYF	TGTGCCAGCAGCCAAAGGAGGGTAGAAAACATTCAGTACTTC
TRBV21-1	.	once	TRBJ2-5	CASTSTMGQGQETQYF	TGTGCCAGCACCAGTACTATGGGACAGGGGCAAGAGACCCAGTACTTC
TRBV28	.	.	TRBJ1-2	CASRQGSTRGYTF	TGTGCCAGCAGACAGGGAAGCACCCGAGGCTACACCTTC
TRBV27	.	.	TRBJ2-1	CASSSRGREILNEQFF	TGTGCCAGCAGTTCACGTGGGCGGGAAATTCTGAATGAGCAGTTCTTC
TRBV7-9	TRBD2	.	TRBJ2-1	CASSPRTSGSKNEQFF	TGTGCCAGCAGCCCCCGGACTAGCGGGAGTAAAAATGAGCAGTTCTTC
TRBV19	.	.	TRBJ1-5	CASSIDYPGSNQPQHF	TGTGCCAGTAGTATCGATTATCCAGGGAGCAATCAGCCCCAGCATTTT
TRBV19	TRBD2	.	TRBJ2-3	CASSASSGSTDTQYF	TGTGCCAGTAGTGCCTCTAGCGGAAGCACAGATACGCAGTATTTT
TRBV12-5	.	few	TRBJ2-7	CASETSSYEQYF	TGTGCTAGTGAGACTAGCTCCTACGAGCAGTACTTC
TRBV9	TRBD2	few	TRBJ2-3	CASSVSGRGADTQYF	TGTGCCAGCAGCGTAAGCGGGAGGGGTGCAGATACGCAGTATTTT
TRBV2	.	.	TRBJ2-3	CASSGPGERDTQYF	TGTGCCAGCAGTGGTCCAGGGGAAAGGGATACGCAGTATTTT
TRBV7-2	.	.	TRBJ1-1	CASRFEGVSTEAFF	TGTGCCAGCAGATTCGAGGGGGTGAGCACTGAAGCTTTCTTT
TRBV10-3	.	.	TRBJ2-5	CAHQEGGRETQYF	TGTGCCCACCAGGAGGGTGGGCGAGAGACCCAGTACTTC
TRBV28	TRBD2	.	TRBJ2-3	CASSLISGVRPDTQYF	TGTGCCAGCAGTCTGATTAGCGGGGTCAGGCCGGATACGCAGTATTTT
TRBV5-1	.	.	TRBJ2-6	CASSLAGTGANVLTF	TGCGCCAGCAGCTTGGCAGGGACTGGGGCCAACGTCCTGACTTTC
TRBV6-6	.	.	TRBJ1-5	CASSYLDNSNQPQHF	TGTGCCAGCAGTTACCTGGACAACAGCAATCAGCCCCAGCATTTT
TRBV28	.	.	TRBJ2-5	CASSLEFSTGETQYF	TGTGCCAGCAGTTTAGAGTTTAGTACCGGGGAGACCCAGTACTTC
TRBV5-1	.	once	TRBJ2-3	CASSLEGLTDTQYF	TGCGCCAGCAGCTTGGAGGGACTCACAGATACGCAGTATTTT
TRBV27	TRBD1	.	TRBJ2-2	CASTGQENTGELFF	TGTGCCAGCACCGGACAGGAAAACACCGGGGAGCTGTTTTTT
TRBV2	.	.	TRBJ2-1	CASSVESSYNEQFF	TGTGCCAGCAGTGTGGAGAGCTCCTACAATGAGCAGTTCTTC
TRBV7-2	.	.	TRBJ2-3	CASSLFTDTQYF	TGTGCCAGCAGCCTATTCACAGATACGCAGTATTTT
TRBV28	TRBD1	.	TRBJ2-7	CASGGQVPYEQYF	TGTGCCAGCGGGGGACAGGTTCCCTACGAGCAGTACTTC
TRBV6-5	.	.	TRBJ2-2	CASRPARLNTGELFF	TGTGCCAGCAGACCAGCGCGGCTCAACACCGGGGAGCTGTTTTTT
TRBV5-1	.	.	TRBJ1-2	CASSSQGSAEGYTF	TGCGCCAGCAGCTCCCAGGGGTCCGCCGAAGGCTACACCTTC
TRBV3-1/TRBV3-2	.	.	TRBJ1-5	CASSQKGLNQPQHF	TGTGCCAGCAGCCAAAAGGGACTCAATCAGCCCCAGCATTTT
TRBV7-2	TRBD2	.	TRBJ2-7	CASSLAGLAGDPYEQYF	TGTGCCAGCAGCTTAGCCGGACTAGCGGGAGACCCCTACGAGCAGTACTTC
TRBV15	TRBD1	.	TRBJ2-1	CATSRKKYTGGRTYNEQFF	TGTGCCACCAGCAGAAAGAAATATACAGGGGGAAGGACCTACAATGAGCAGTTCTTC
TRBV20-1	.	.	TRBJ2-5	CSGGLQETQYF	TGCAGTGGAGGATTACAAGAGACCCAGTACTTC
TRBV3-1/TRBV3-2	.	many	TRBJ2-2	CASSQEITVPGELFF	TGTGCCAGCAGCCAAGAAATAACGGTACCCGGGGAGCTGTTTTTT
TRBV6-6	TRBD1	once	TRBJ1-2	CASSYGTTGDGYTF	TGTGCCAGCAGTTACGGTACAACAGGGGATGGCTACACCTTC
TRBV27	TRBD2	.	TRBJ2-3	CASSVGTSSSTDTQYF	TGTGCCAGCAGTGTAGGGACTAGCAGTAGCACAGATACGCAGTATTTT
TRBV7-2	TRBD2	.	TRBJ2-7	CASSVLAGDSYEQYF	TGTGCCAGCAGCGTACTAGCGGGAGACTCCTACGAGCAGTACTTC
TRBV28	.	.	TRBJ1-5	CASSSGVNQPQHF	TGTGCCAGCAGTTCAGGGGTCAATCAGCCCCAGCATTTT
TRBV2	.	.	TRBJ2-5	CASRTEETQYF	TGTGCCAGCCGGACAGAAGAGACCCAGTACTTC
TRBV28	TRBD1	once	TRBJ1-3	CASSPTGASGNTIYF	TGTGCCAGCAGTCCTACAGGGGCAAGTGGAAACACCATATATTTT
TRBV2	.	.	TRBJ2-7	CASSFQYEQYF	TGTGCCAGCAGTTTCCAGTACGAGCAGTACTTC
TRBV5-1	TRBD2	.	TRBJ2-1	CASSLALAGGNEQFF	TGCGCCAGCAGCTTGGCACTAGCGGGGGGCAATGAGCAGTTCTTC
TRBV29-1	.	.	TRBJ2-7	CSVEVTRPGGLSYEQYF	TGCAGCGTTGAAGTGACCCGGCCAGGGGGGTTATCCTACGAGCAGTACTTC
TRBV15	TRBD1	once	TRBJ2-1	CATSRPGQGNNEQFF	TGTGCCACCAGCAGACCGGGACAGGGGAACAATGAGCAGTTCTTC
TRBV9	.	.	TRBJ1-3	CASSAQVHSGNTIYF	TGTGCCAGCAGCGCACAGGTCCACTCTGGAAACACCATATATTTT
TRBV5-1	.	.	TRBJ2-5	CASSYPTRGETQYF	TGCGCCAGCAGCTACCCAACGAGGGGGGAGACCCAGTACTTC
TRBV5-6	TRBD2	once	TRBJ2-1	CASSLGPGLAGYNEQFF	TGTGCCAGCAGCTTAGGACCGGGACTAGCGGGGTACAATGAGCAGTTCTTC
TRBV28	.	.	TRBJ1-1	CASSFLGGIPGQNTEAFF	TGTGCCAGCAGTTTCCTTGGCGGAATTCCAGGACAGAACACTGAAGCTTTCTTT
TRBV2	.	.	TRBJ1-1	CASSGAGRTEAFF	TGTGCCAGCAGTGGTGCAGGGCGGACTGAAGCTTTCTTT
TRBV9	.	.	TRBJ2-1	CASSVGSADPYNEQFF	TGTGCCAGCAGCGTAGGATCAGCGGACCCCTACAATGAGCAGTTCTTC
TRBV19	.	.	TRBJ2-3	CASSILGASTDTQYF	TGTGCCAGTAGTATTTTAGGAGCAAGCACAGATACGCAGTATTTT
TRBV18	TRBD1	.	TRBJ2-7	CASSGQGSSEQYF	TGTGCCAGCTCCGGACAGGGGTCCTCCGAGCAGTACTTC
TRBV2	.	.	TRBJ2-7	CASRQITYEQYF	TGTGCCAGCCGACAGATAACCTACGAGCAGTACTTC
TRBV15	TRBD1	.	TRBJ1-5	CATSREGQNQPQHF	TGTGCCACCAGCAGAGAGGGACAGAATCAGCCCCAGCATTTT
TRBV19	TRBD1	.	TRBJ1-2	CASSMAGTVNYGYTF	TGTGCCAGTAGTATGGCCGGGACAGTTAACTATGGCTACACCTTC
TRBV24-1	TRBD2	.	TRBJ2-1	CATSDRAGDKDNEQFF	TGTGCCACCAGTGATCGGGCGGGAGATAAAGACAATGAGCAGTTCTTC
TRBV6-1	.	.	TRBJ1-2	CASIVSETVSGYTF	TGTGCCAGCATTGTGTCCGAAACGGTTAGTGGCTACACCTTC
TRBV5-4	.	.	TRBJ2-5	CASSSLGIETQYF	TGTGCCAGCAGCTCACTAGGGATAGAGACCCAGTACTTC
TRBV24-1	.	.	TRBJ1-4	CATSDSGGKLFF	TGTGCCACCAGTGATTCCGGAGGAAAACTGTTTTTT
TRBV18	TRBD2	.	TRBJ2-7	CASSPGLDRDEQYF	TGTGCCAGCTCACCAGGACTAGATCGCGACGAGCAGTACTTC
TRBV27	.	.	TRBJ2-1	CASSLGALSSYNEQFF	TGTGCCAGCAGTTTAGGGGCGTTGAGCTCCTACAATGAGCAGTTCTTC